This T cell receptor beta chain was identified in a study of CD8 T cells in ankylosing spondylitis. V was shortened by 5 bases and J by 1 base, with 8 bases between the two germline ends. CDR3 length: 14 residues. Germline CDR1 SGHVS, CDR2 FQNEAQ. This clonotype was seen repeatedly, ten times or more. What it binds is unknown. Each CDR3 protein is one row after TCRdb ran MiXCR on the 5' RACE reads. The data hold about 480,000 distinct CDR3 sequences, with approximately 17% observed a single time. General study points: The study identified a TCR beta motif of under 10 highly homologous variants that appeared characteristic of ankylosing spondylitis blood. Relatively scarce in peripheral blood, disease-linked clones were CD8+.

This clonotype was sampled from a male donor with ankylosing spondylitis. The material sequenced was blood, either unsorted or a sorted T cell fraction (not recorded which). The chain joins TRBV7-8 to TRBJ2-2; D might be TRBD1 (5 bases). Here the CDR3 reads CASSRGQNTGELFF. CDR3 coding DNA: TGTGCCAGCAGCCGAGGACAGAACACCGGGGAGCTGTTTTTT.